This T cell receptor (beta chain) was recovered during a study of T-cell reconstitution after alpha-beta-depleted transplantation in children. Study-level points and caveats: Some patients owed their high day-60 TCRbeta diversity to surviving recipient T cells and thymic progenitors. A year post-transplant, T-cell counts and diversity derived mostly from newly produced T cells. Expanded graft clones, several hundred of them, were reportedly the source of alpha-beta T cells about two months after transplant.

Preparation of the TCRbeta library used unique molecular identifiers. MiXCR, applied by TCRdb to the PCR reads, yields one record per CDR3 protein. The table has about 300,000 distinct CDR3 sequences, 9.5% to 13% seen once. CDR1 is SGHKS, CDR2 YYEKEE, per germline (reference sequence). CDR3 length equals 15 residues. Trimming left V 4 bases short and J 3 bases short, with 14 bases between. This clonotype occurred many times. Its matching antigen is unknown. The source was PBMCs, collected before TCRalphabeta/CD19-depleted stem cell transplant. This chain links TRBV5-5 with TRBJ1-5; no clear D gene. This receptor was taken from a boy under two years old with acute myeloid leukemia, due to receive a stem cell transplant. For the CDR3, the DNA is TGTGCCAGCAGCACCTGGGCCTTTTCCAATCAGCCCCAGCATTTT. This sequence encodes CASSTWAFSNQPQHF.